This T cell receptor (beta chain) came from a study of vaccination and CD4 T cells after COVID-19. Study-level information: Convalescent donors totaled six males and four females, including two who were Hispanic. Convalescent patients gave post-COVID blood a median approximately 100 days post-diagnosis, range 35 to 161.

Cultured CD4+ T cells had their DNA profiled by the Oncomine TCR Beta short-read assay. TCRdb recomputed calls from the PCR reads with MiXCR, one row per CDR3 protein. The table shows around 25,000 distinct CDR3 sequences, with approximately 40% occurring only once. Note on this clonotype: Its antigen remains unknown.

Sample treatment: roughly ten-day PBMC culture with coronavirus spike peptide pools or control peptides (ViraFEST assay). Under the ViraFEST approach, antigen-specific T cells were expanded with peptide pools and TCRs subsequently sequenced. Cells received half-medium changes with fresh IL-2 medium on days 3 and 7. Germline lookup yields CDR1 SGHTA and CDR2 FQGNSA. J was trimmed by 7 bases and V by 1 base; bases with no gene match: 1. This CDR3 contains 13 residues. The receptor was isolated from a human donor who had recovered from COVID-19. The chain combines TRBV7-2 with TRBJ1-2, with TRBD1 identical over 9 bases. Specimen: CD4+ T cells from blood, cultured in vitro. The CDR3 here is CASSLDRGPGYTF. In DNA form, the CDR3 reads TGTGCCAGCAGCTTAGACAGGGGGCCTGGCTACACCTTC. Filled out from reference TRBV7-2 and TRBJ1-2, the complete variable domain reads GAGVSQSPSNKVTEKGKDVELRCDPISGHTALYWYRQSLGQGLEFLIYFQGNSAPDKSGLPSDRFSAERTGGSVSTLTIQRTQQEDSAVYLCASSLDRGPGYTFGSGTRLTVV.